Listed here are 25 T cell receptor beta chains from one sample, sequenced in a study of CD8 T cells in Susac syndrome. It was with random hexamers that about 0.45 to 1 ug RNA was reverse transcribed. Each CDR3 protein is one row after TCRdb ran MiXCR on the immunoSEQ multiplex PCR reads. Of tens of thousands of distinct CDR3 sequences in the sample, roughly 95% were seen once. Sequenced sample: CD4+ T cells from PBMCs. Source of these receptors: a human donor with multiple sclerosis.

V is TRBV29-1 and J is TRBJ1-1, with 7 nucleotides matching TRBD1. The CDR3 extends over 11 amino acids. V trimming: 4 bases; J trimming: 7 bases; junction bases outside the gene matches: 3. The germline V gene encodes CDR1 SQVTM and CDR2 ANQGSEA. In DNA form, the CDR3 reads TGCAGCGTTGCTGGGACAGTTGAAGCTTTCTTT. Protein: CSVAGTVEAFF.

The V and J genes are TRBV13 and TRBJ2-3; 7 nucleotides match TRBD2. The V gene's germline CDR1 is PRHDT and CDR2 FYEKMQ (reference sequence). The CDR3 consists of 15 residues. The V and J ends lost 2 bases and 2 bases, in that order; junction bases with no gene match: 4. The CDR3 region is CASSLKAGPTDTQYF. As DNA, the CDR3 is TGTGCCAGCAGCTTAAAAGCGGGGCCCACAGATACGCAGTATTTT. Together with reference TRBV13 and TRBJ2-3, the CDR3 gives the full variable domain: AAGVIQSPRHLIKEKRETATLKCYPIPRHDTVYWYQQGPGQDPQFLISFYEKMQSDKGSIPDRFSAQQFSDYHSELNMSSLELGDSALYFCASSLKAGPTDTQYFGPGTRLTVL.

This clonotype was observed a single time. The chain recombines TRBV6-5 with TRBJ2-5; D remains unclear. The germline V gene encodes CDR1 MNHEY and CDR2 SVGAGI. With 2 bases removed from V and 7 bases from J, the gap between germline ends came to 11 bases. The CDR3 loop spans 13 amino acids. For the CDR3, the DNA is TGTGCCAGCAGTTACGGCCACGTGGGGACCCAGTACTTC. It specifies CASSYGHVGTQYF.

The chain links TRBV7-2 to TRBJ1-2, with D perhaps matching TRBD1 (6 bases). Per the germline V gene, CDR1 is SGHTA and CDR2 is FQGNSA. The V end lost 4 bases, the J end lost 3 bases, and 12 bases lay between the germline ends. CDR3 length equals 14 residues. CDR3 in amino acids: CASSSQQGDYGYTF. In DNA, the CDR3 is TGTGCCAGCAGCTCCCAACAGGGCGACTATGGCTACACCTTC.

This clonotype is a singleton in its sample. The chain uses TRBV19 and TRBJ1-2, with a tentative D call TRBD1 (6 bases). CDR3 size: 14 residues. V gave up 4 bases and J gave up 2 bases, with 11 bases separating them. Germline assignment: CDR1 LNHDA and CDR2 SQIVND (reference sequence). CDR3 DNA sequence: TGTGCCAGTAGTACAGACAGGCTGAACTATGGCTACACCTTC. It codes for CASSTDRLNYGYTF.

The DNA of the CDR3 is TGCAGTGCTGGGGCGAGTAGGACGAGCACAGATACGCAGTATTTT. Its protein is CSAGASRTSTDTQYF. The chain joins TRBV20-1 to TRBJ2-3; D possibly corresponds to TRBD1 (5 bases). V lost 5 bases and J 0 bases, leaving 15 bases between the germline ends. CDR1 and CDR2 from the germline V gene are DFQATT and SNEGSKA (reference sequence). The length of the CDR3 is 15 residues.

The chain is built from TRBV9 and TRBJ1-1, with 7 bases matching TRBD1. The germline CDR1 and CDR2 sequences are SGDLS and YYNGEE. V dropped 0 bases and J dropped 5; count of bases not matched to a gene: 22. The CDR3 runs 20 residues. The CDR3 region is CASSVEELPPFKGAETEAFF. The DNA for the CDR3 is TGTGCCAGCAGCGTAGAAGAACTCCCCCCTTTCAAGGGGGCAGAGACTGAAGCTTTCTTT.

V and J are TRBV3-1 and TRBJ2-5, with D uncertain. Germline V gives CDR1 LGHDT, CDR2 YNNKEL (reference sequence). There are 12 residues in the CDR3. V shed 0 bases and J shed 5 bases, with 4 bases lying between them. CDR3: CASSQDGETQYF. DNA of the CDR3: TGTGCCAGCAGCCAAGACGGGGAGACCCAGTACTTC.

The chain is built from TRBV10-2 and TRBJ1-5; D remains ambiguous. Trimming pared 0 bases from V and 4 bases from J, leaving 4 bases between. Germline V CDR1 and CDR2: WSHSY, SAAADI. The CDR3 contains 13 residues. CDR3 amino acids: CASSESLNQPQHF. The CDR3 nucleotides are TGCGCCAGCAGTGAGTCCCTAAATCAGCCCCAGCATTTT.

This chain links TRBV11-3 with TRBJ2-1; TRBD1 agrees at 9 bases. Looked up from germline, CDR1 is SGHNT and CDR2 is YENEEA. Germline trimming cut 5 bases from V and 3 bases from J; bases unmatched to any gene: 2. This CDR3 is built from 14 residues. The CDR3 loop is CASSRGQGYNEQFF. The CDR3 DNA reads as TGTGCCAGCAGCAGGGGACAGGGCTACAATGAGCAGTTCTTC.

This clonotype was counted between two and nine times. CDR3 in amino acids: CASSVQETQYF. The CDR3 coding sequence is TGTGCCAGCAGCGTCCAAGAGACCCAGTACTTC. This chain connects TRBV7-2 to TRBJ2-5; D is uncertain. The germline V gene encodes CDR1 SGHTA and CDR2 FQGNSA. The CDR3 runs 11 residues. The V and J ends lost 5 bases and 1 base respectively, with 2 bases between them.

This clonotype occurred once. This chain links TRBV5-1 with TRBJ2-5; D may match TRBD1 or TRBD2 (5 bases each). The CDR3 runs 14 residues. Germline lookup yields CDR1 SGHRS and CDR2 YFSETQ. The V end was cut by 4 bases, the J end by 4 bases, with 14 bases between. CDR3 sequence (DNA): TGCGCCAGCAGCACCCCCGGGGACGGAGAGACCCAGTACTTC. Its translation is CASSTPGDGETQYF.

The genes are TRBV20-1 and TRBJ2-3, with 15 positions matching TRBD2. In germline, CDR1 is DFQATT, CDR2 SNEGSKA (reference sequence). Trimming at V came to 5 bases and at J to 5 bases, leaving 5 bases not matched to a gene. The CDR3 extends over 15 amino acids. The CDR3: CSAYPGLAGGDTQYF. CDR3 nucleotide sequence: TGCAGTGCTTACCCGGGACTAGCGGGGGGAGATACGCAGTATTTT.

This rearrangement joins TRBV30 to TRBJ1-1, with D possibly matching TRBD1 (6 bases). Deletions cut 0 bases from V and 7 bases from J, with 15 bases between. This CDR3 contains 14 residues. In germline, CDR1 is GTSNPN, CDR2 SVGIG (reference sequence). The CDR3 here is CAWSVGSGTSEAFF. The DNA of the CDR3 is TGTGCCTGGAGTGTCGGTTCTGGGACAAGTGAAGCTTTCTTT.

J is TRBJ2-7 and V is TRBV4-1; TRBD2 might be the D (6 bases). The V gene lost 3 bases and the J gene lost 1 base, with 10 bases spanning the gap. CDR1 is MGHRA, CDR2 YSYEKL, per germline. This CDR3 spans 14 amino acids. The CDR3 loop reads CASSQMGTSYEQYF. The CDR3 DNA reads as TGCGCCAGCAGCCAGATGGGGACTTCCTACGAGCAGTACTTC.

The V gene is TRBV11-2, the J gene TRBJ2-2; no firm D call. The CDR3 is 14 residues long. V lost 2 bases and J 3 bases, leaving 7 bases between the germline ends. CDR1 SGHAT and CDR2 FQNNGV come from the germline V gene. DNA for the CDR3: TGTGCCAGCAGCTTATGGGTTGACACCGGGGAGCTGTTTTTT. Translated: CASSLWVDTGELFF.

This chain links TRBV12-3 or TRBV12-4 with TRBJ2-1; no clear D. V gave up 4 bases and J gave up 15 bases, with 13 bases separating them. The CDR3 length is 11 residues. CDR3 nucleotides: TGTGCCAGCAGTTCCCGGTCCTATCCGTTCTTC. Its protein product is CASSSRSYPFF.

The chain is built from TRBV7-8 and TRBJ2-7; D gene uncertain. This CDR3 is built from 15 residues. CDR1 SGHVS and CDR2 FQNEAQ come from the germline V gene. V was clipped by 0 bases and J by 1 base, with 10 bases between them. CDR3 sequence (DNA): TGTGCCAGCAGCTTAGCCCGAGGCCAGTCCTACGAGCAGTACTTC. It translates to CASSLARGQSYEQYF. The variable domain in full, with the rest retrieved from reference TRBV7-8 and TRBJ2-7, is GAGVSQSPRYKVAKRGQDVALRCDPISGHVSLFWYQQALGQGPEFLTYFQNEAQLDKSGLPSDRFFAERPEGSVSTLKIQRTQQEDSAVYLCASSLARGQSYEQYFGPGTRLTVT.

This chain connects TRBV6-5 to TRBJ1-2, with a tentative D call TRBD1 (6 bases). This CDR3 is built from 15 residues. Trimming took off 0 bases at V and 2 bases at J, with 10 bases between the two ends. Per the germline V gene, CDR1 is MNHEY and CDR2 is SVGAGI. CDR3 sequence (DNA): TGTGCCAGCAGTTACTCATTCGACAGGAACTATGGCTACACCTTC. Protein: CASSYSFDRNYGYTF.

The chain employs TRBV20-1 and TRBJ2-7, with D possibly being TRBD2 (5 bases). This CDR3 is built from 15 residues. The V gene lost 0 bases and the J gene lost 1 base, with 13 bases spanning the gap. Germline values: CDR1 DFQATT, CDR2 SNEGSKA (reference sequence). DNA for the CDR3: TGCAGTGCTAGAGATAGGAGGACGGAGTCCTACGAGCAGTACTTC. It yields the protein CSARDRRTESYEQYF.

The chain has TRBV19 and TRBJ1-3, with a possible D match to TRBD1 (6 bases). The CDR3 has 16 amino acids. Trimming cost V 6 bases and J 0 bases, with 15 bases left between them. Germline loops: CDR1 LNHDA, CDR2 SQIVND (reference sequence). DNA of the CDR3: TGTGCCAGTAGCCCTTCTCGGGGGGCCTCTGGAAACACCATATATTTT. Translating gives CASSPSRGASGNTIYF.

This clonotype was seen once. This rearrangement joins TRBV28 to TRBJ2-1; no firm D call. Germline CDR1 MDHEN, CDR2 SYDVKM. The CDR3 runs 8 residues. Trimming took 8 bases from V and 9 from J, leaving 2 bases between them. CDR3 coding DNA: TGTGCCAGCGGTGAGCAGTTCTTC. It yields the protein CASGEQFF.

This clonotype was seen a few times. This sequence joins TRBV30 and TRBJ2-7; tentative D call: TRBD1 (6 bases). The CDR3 loop spans 13 amino acids. V lost 0 bases to trimming and J lost 5 bases, with 11 bases between them. Germline values: CDR1 GTSNPN, CDR2 SVGIG (reference sequence). CDR3 bases: TGTGCCTGGAGTGTAACAGGGTCCAACGAGCAGTACTTC. Translating gives CAWSVTGSNEQYF.

This rearrangement joins TRBV5-1 to TRBJ2-7; 7 bases are shared with TRBD1. This CDR3 is 13 amino acids long. The V and J ends lost 1 base and 7 bases, in that order; junction bases with no gene match: 5. Germline loops: CDR1 SGHRS, CDR2 YFSETQ. CDR3 bases: TGCGCCAGCAGCTTGACAGGGGATAGAGAGCAGTACTTC. Its translation is CASSLTGDREQYF.

The chain joins TRBV29-1 to TRBJ1-5; no clear D gene. Germline V gives CDR1 SQVTM, CDR2 ANQGSEA. The CDR3 sequence is 14 residues long. Trimming left V 5 bases short and J 0 bases short, with 11 bases between. As DNA, the CDR3 is TGCAGCGTTACCGGGAGGAATAGCAATCAGCCCCAGCATTTT. It codes for CSVTGRNSNQPQHF. Full variable domain (outside the CDR3, taken from reference TRBV29-1 and TRBJ1-5): SAVISQKPSRDICQRGTSLTIQCQVDSQVTMMFWYRQQPGQSLTLIATANQGSEATYESGFVIDKFPISRPNLTFSTLTVSNMSPEDSSIYLCSVTGRNSNQPQHFGDGTRLSIL.